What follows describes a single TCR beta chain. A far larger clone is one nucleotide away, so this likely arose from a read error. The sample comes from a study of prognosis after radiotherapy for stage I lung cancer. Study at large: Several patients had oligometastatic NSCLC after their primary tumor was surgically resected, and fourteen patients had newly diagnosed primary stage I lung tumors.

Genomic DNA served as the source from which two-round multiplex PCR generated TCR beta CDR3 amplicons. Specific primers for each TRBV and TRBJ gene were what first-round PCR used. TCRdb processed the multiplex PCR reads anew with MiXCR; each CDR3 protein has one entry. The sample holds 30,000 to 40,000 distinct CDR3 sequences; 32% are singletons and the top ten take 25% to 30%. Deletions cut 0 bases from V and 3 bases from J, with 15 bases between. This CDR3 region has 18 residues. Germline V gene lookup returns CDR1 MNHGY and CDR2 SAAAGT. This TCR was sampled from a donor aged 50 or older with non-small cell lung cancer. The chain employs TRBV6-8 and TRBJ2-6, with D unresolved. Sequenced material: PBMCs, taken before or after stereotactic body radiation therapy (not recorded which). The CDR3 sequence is CASSYSNNTPFGANVLTF. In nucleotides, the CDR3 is TGTGCCAGCAGTTACTCGAATAACACGCCGTTTGGGGCCAACGTCCTGACTTTC.